This T cell receptor (beta chain) was found in a study of memory CD4+ T cells and cytomegalovirus serostatus. TCRdb keeps only in-frame clones here, not all; method: immunoSEQ multiplex PCR. Of about 60,000 clones in the sample, around 80% are singletons; the top ten hold approximately 0.53%. CDR3 length: 14 residues. Germline V gene data show CDR1 as MNHEY and CDR2 as SMNVEV (reference sequence). Trimming took 3 bases from V and 4 from J, leaving 12 bases between them. The sort gate was single viable CD3+CD4+CD8-CD45RO+ cells for memory CD4+ T cells. Total CD4+ T cells were enriched by CD4 positive selection.

The rearrangement uses TRBV27 and TRBJ1-2; the D gene is possibly TRBD1 (5 bases). The sequence derives from an adult in good health and CMV-seronegative. Some clones in this sample may be carry-over from other donors' samples. Sequencing was performed on memory CD4+ T cells from blood. This CDR3 is CASSLGGYPYGYTF. The CDR3 DNA reads as TGTGCCAGCAGTTTGGGGGGGTACCCCTATGGCTACACCTTC.